The next 17 T cell receptor beta chains were all read from a single sample in a study of human T cells and chemical hapten exposure. Via MiXCR, TCRdb re-called the RACE reads, giving one row per CDR3 protein. The sample lists roughly 360,000 distinct CDR3 sequences, about 4.8% occurring once. Described time point: patch test 1, 2 weeks after DPC sensitization. The treatment here: therapeutic diphenylcyclopropenone sensitization with weekly scalp DPC. Sequenced here: whole blood, sampled in connection with sensitization to the hapten diphenylcyclopropenone (DPC). These receptors were collected from a woman aged 45-59 years with alopecia areata. Some clones in this sample may be carry-over from other donors' samples.

The sample holds a few counts of this clonotype. The V and J genes are TRBV5-1 and TRBJ2-7; 9 nucleotides line up with TRBD1. Germline lookup yields CDR1 SGHRS and CDR2 YFSETQ. CDR3 length: 14 residues. V dropped 4 bases and J dropped 4; count of bases not matched to a gene: 6. The CDR3 loop is CASSRNRGQYEQYF. DNA for the CDR3: TGCGCCAGCAGCAGAAACAGGGGGCAGTACGAGCAGTACTTC.

There are many counts of this clonotype. The chain links TRBV10-3 to TRBJ1-1; no firm D call. The V end lost 8 bases, the J end lost 1 base, and 8 bases lay between the germline ends. This CDR3 is built from 12 residues. Germline V gene lookup returns CDR1 ENHRY and CDR2 SYGVKD. The CDR3 DNA reads as TGTGCCATCTCGAGGGAGAACACTGAAGCTTTCTTT. As protein: CAISRENTEAFF.

This clonotype turned up a few times. This chain joins TRBV20-1 and TRBJ2-1; a weak D match, TRBD2 (7 bases). The CDR3 is 15 residues long. Germline CDR1 reads DFQATT; CDR2 reads SNEGSKA (reference sequence). The V end was cut by 8 bases, the J end by 1 base, with 18 bases between. CDR3 bases: TGCAGTTCTCGCCCGGGGGGCAGGTCCTACAATGAGCAGTTCTTC. Its protein is CSSRPGGRSYNEQFF.

This clonotype was observed at least ten times. This chain links TRBV6-5 with TRBJ1-1, with 9 nucleotides matching TRBD1. This CDR3 is built from 15 residues. Germline CDR1 and CDR2: MNHEY and SVGAGI. V shed 7 bases and J 3 bases; nucleotides not matched to a gene: 9. In DNA form, the CDR3 reads TGTGCCAGCAAGGGACAGGGTACGGGTGACACTGAAGCTTTCTTT. Protein product: CASKGQGTGDTEAFF.

This clonotype was recorded at least ten times. This chain uses TRBV3-1 with TRBJ1-5; no definite D call. The CDR3 length is 15 residues. Trimming pared 0 bases from V and 4 bases from J, leaving 10 bases between. CDR1 and CDR2 (germline): LGHDT, YNNKEL (reference sequence). The CDR3 bases are TGTGCCAGCAGCCAAGATTTAACGCGTAATCAGCCCCAGCATTTT. Translated: CASSQDLTRNQPQHF.

A few counts support this clonotype. The CDR3 DNA is TGTGCCAGCAGTGGGGGACTAGAGCAGTTCTTC. Translating it yields CASSGGLEQFF. V and J are TRBV6-6 and TRBJ2-1; 7 bases are shared with TRBD2. V lost 5 bases and J lost 10; bases outside the gene matches: 2. Per germline, CDR1 MNHNY and CDR2 SVGAGI (reference sequence). The CDR3 has 11 residues.

For this clonotype: This may be a read error: a much more frequent sequence differs by one nucleotide. The V gene is TRBV10-1, the J gene TRBJ1-3; 9 bases agree with TRBD1. The CDR3 totals 13 residues. With V trimmed by 6 bases and J by 8 bases, 5 bases remained unmatched. Germline-derived CDR1 and CDR2 are WNHNN and SYGVQD (reference sequence). The CDR3 here is CASRDRGNDTIYF. In nucleotides, the CDR3 is TGCGCCAGCAGGGACAGGGGTAACGACACCATATATTTT.

This clonotype was counted many times. This chain links TRBV10-2 with TRBJ2-5, with 10 bases lining up with TRBD1. The CDR3 spans 16 residues. V lost 2 bases to trimming and J lost 5 bases; unmatched junction nucleotides: 8. Germline CDR1 WSHSY, CDR2 SAAADI. CDR3 sequence: CASSEPQTGGFETQYF. CDR3 sequence (DNA): TGCGCCAGCAGTGAGCCCCAGACAGGGGGCTTCGAGACCCAGTACTTC.

A few counts support this clonotype. The chain couples TRBV20-1 to TRBJ1-2; a weak D match, TRBD1 (6 bases). V lost 0 bases and J 4 bases, leaving 9 bases between the germline ends. The CDR3 consists of 13 residues. In germline, CDR1 is DFQATT, CDR2 SNEGSKA (reference sequence). CDR3 DNA sequence: TGCAGTGCTAGAGATCAGGGGACCTATGGCTACACCTTC. As protein: CSARDQGTYGYTF.

At least ten counts were recorded for this clonotype. J is TRBJ1-1 and V is TRBV7-9; D is possibly TRBD1 (6 bases). The V gene lost 5 bases and the J gene lost 3 bases, with 7 bases spanning the gap. This CDR3 comprises 12 residues. Germline V CDR1 and CDR2: SEHNR, FQNEAQ (reference sequence). The CDR3 DNA sequence: TGTGCCAGCAGCACAGGGTACACTGAAGCTTTCTTT. It encodes CASSTGYTEAFF.

This chain connects TRBV7-9 to TRBJ1-5, with 8 bases aligning to TRBD1. J was trimmed by 6 bases and V by 6 bases; bases with no gene match: 10. Germline V lookup: CDR1 SEHNR, CDR2 FQNEAQ (reference sequence). The CDR3 totals 15 residues. CDR3 in DNA: TGTGCCAGCAGTATGGGACAGGTGACGGGTCAGCCCCAGCATTTT. It specifies CASSMGQVTGQPQHF.

This clonotype was seen repeatedly, ten times or more. CDR3 DNA: TGCGCCAGCAGCCAAGATACGGGGACCAATGAGCAGTTCTTC. Protein sequence: CASSQDTGTNEQFF. The J gene is TRBJ2-1, the V gene TRBV4-3; D is perhaps TRBD1 or TRBD2 (5 bases each). CDR1 and CDR2 (germline): LGHNA, YSLEER. V was shortened by 0 bases and J by 6 bases, with 9 bases between the two germline ends. This CDR3 has 14 residues.

This clonotype has more than one count but fewer than ten. This sequence joins TRBV7-6 and TRBJ2-7; TRBD1 aligns across 7 bases. The J segment lost 10 bases and the V segment lost 2 bases, leaving 17 bases of the junction unmatched. Looked up from germline, CDR1 is SGHVS and CDR2 is FNYEAQ. The CDR3 totals 16 residues. CDR3 amino acids: CASSLNPGTAAGEQYF. The CDR3 region has the DNA TGTGCCAGCAGCTTAAACCCCGGGACAGCCGCTGGGGAACAGTACTTC. The full variable domain, its missing parts supplied by reference TRBV7-6 and TRBJ2-7, is GAGVSQSPRYKVTKRGQDVALRCDPISGHVSLYWYRQALGQGPEFLTYFNYEAQQDKSGLPNDRFSAERPEGSISTLTIQRTEQRDSAMYRCASSLNPGTAAGEQYFGPGTRLTVT.

This sequence joins TRBV12-5 and TRBJ2-2; possible D gene TRBD2, 5 bases. The length of the CDR3 is 16 residues. The ends were cut back, 3 bases at V and 7 bases at J, with 18 bases in the middle. The germline CDR1 and CDR2 sequences are LGHNT and FRNRAP. CDR3 bases: TGTGCTAGTGGTTTAGAGAGGACTGGAACAAACGGGGAGCTGTTTTTT. Translated: CASGLERTGTNGELFF.

Many counts were recorded for this clonotype. This rearrangement joins TRBV5-1 to TRBJ1-3; unclear D gene. CDR1 and CDR2 from the germline V gene are SGHRS and YFSETQ. The CDR3 is 16 residues long. The V and J ends lost 0 bases and 2 bases respectively, with 12 bases between them. CDR3 amino acids: CASSLVPTGTGNTIYF. The CDR3 bases are TGCGCCAGCAGCTTGGTCCCAACGGGGACTGGAAACACCATATATTTT.

This clonotype was observed a handful of times. The J gene is TRBJ1-2, the V gene TRBV3-1, with D possibly TRBD1 on 6 matching bases. Looked up from germline, CDR1 is LGHDT and CDR2 is YNNKEL (reference sequence). Between the trimmed V and J ends, which lost 6 bases and 2 bases, there was a span of 16 bases. The CDR3 is made up of 15 amino acids. The CDR3 region has the DNA TGTGCCAGCAGGCCAGAGGGACAAAGCAACTATGGCTACACCTTC. Its protein is CASRPEGQSNYGYTF.

This clonotype was seen many times. CDR3 residues: CASSFGSPGPGNTIYF. Here the CDR3 DNA reads TGTGCCAGCAGTTTTGGCAGCCCCGGGCCTGGAAACACCATATATTTT. The rearrangement joins TRBV12-3 or TRBV12-4 to TRBJ1-3, with unresolved D. The CDR3 runs 16 residues. The ends were cut back, 3 bases at V and 2 bases at J, with 14 bases in the middle.